One and the same sample provided the 17 T cell receptor beta chains below, sequenced in a study of neurological immune-mediated disorders. TCRdb ran MiXCR on the 5' RACE reads and lists one entry per CDR3 protein. The sample includes about 10,000 distinct CDR3 sequences, 22% of them seen just once. The sequenced sample was CD8+ T cells from blood. These TCRs come from a woman aged 40 to 55 with multiple sclerosis.

This clonotype was counted at least ten times. This sequence joins TRBV3-1 and TRBJ1-1; possibly TRBD1 for D (5 bases). This CDR3 has 17 amino acids. The germline V gene encodes CDR1 LGHDT and CDR2 YNNKEL (reference sequence). V lost 0 bases to trimming and J lost 0 bases, with 14 bases between them. CDR3 sequence: CASSQDEMTAMNTEAFF. In nucleotides, the CDR3 is TGTGCCAGCAGCCAAGATGAGATGACAGCCATGAACACTGAAGCTTTCTTT.

This clonotype was seen at least ten times. The chain combines TRBV7-8 with TRBJ2-6, with TRBD1 as a possible D gene (5 bases). This CDR3 has 16 amino acids. The germline CDR1 and CDR2 sequences are SGHVS and FQNEAQ. The germline V and J ends were trimmed by 2 bases and 3 bases, with 11 bases remaining between them. The CDR3: CASSLLQGVGANVLTF. The CDR3 bases are TGTGCCAGCAGCTTACTCCAGGGTGTTGGGGCCAACGTCCTGACTTTC.

The CDR3 loop reads CASSYSDQGTPLHF. The CDR3 DNA sequence: TGTGCCAGCAGTTACAGCGACCAAGGGACACCCCTCCACTTT. This sequence joins TRBV6-5 and TRBJ1-6; D unresolved. Germline CDR1 reads MNHEY; CDR2 reads SVGAGI. The germline V and J ends were trimmed by 2 bases and 11 bases, with 13 bases remaining between them. This CDR3 is built from 14 residues.

Sample share makes this clonotype medium-sized. The chain uses TRBV7-9 and TRBJ2-2; D is uncertain. In germline, CDR1 is SEHNR, CDR2 FQNEAQ (reference sequence). This CDR3 comprises 15 residues. V lost 2 bases and J 0 bases, leaving 7 bases between the germline ends. As DNA, the CDR3 is TGTGCCAGCAGCTTACGACTGTCGAACACCGGGGAGCTGTTTTTT. Translation: CASSLRLSNTGELFF.

This clonotype showed up just a few times. The chain has TRBV4-1 and TRBJ2-7; the D call may be TRBD1 or TRBD2 (6 bases each). Per the germline V gene, CDR1 is MGHRA and CDR2 is YSYEKL. The CDR3 totals 14 residues. Trimming took off 1 base at V and 5 bases at J, with 12 bases between the two ends. The CDR3 DNA is TGCGCCAGCAGCCAAGTCCCGGGGGCAGACGAGCAGTACTTC. Encoded protein: CASSQVPGADEQYF.

This clonotype was seen ten or more times. This chain links TRBV10-3 with TRBJ2-7; tentatively, D is TRBD1 (6 bases). In germline, CDR1 is ENHRY, CDR2 SYGVKD. The V gene lost 4 bases and the J gene lost 3 bases, with 13 bases spanning the gap. The CDR3 loop spans 14 amino acids. Written as DNA, the CDR3 is TGTGCCATCAGTGGGACAGAGAAAGGCTACGAGCAGTACTTC. It is translated as CAISGTEKGYEQYF.

This clonotype was found many times. This sequence joins TRBV5-6 and TRBJ2-5; unclear D gene. CDR3 length equals 13 residues. The germline V gene encodes CDR1 SGHDT and CDR2 YYEEEE. The V and J ends lost 0 bases and 3 bases respectively, with 6 bases between them. The CDR3 sequence: CASSLDVKETQYF. The CDR3 DNA reads TGTGCCAGCAGCTTGGATGTCAAAGAGACCCAGTACTTC.

In its sample, this clonotype was seen many times. The chain couples TRBV10-3 to TRBJ1-2, with D tentatively TRBD1 (6 bases). Germline V lookup: CDR1 ENHRY, CDR2 SYGVKD. The V gene lost 10 bases and the J gene lost 0 bases, with 9 bases spanning the gap. The CDR3 contains 12 residues. CDR3 protein: CANRDTNYGYTF. The CDR3 bases are TGTGCCAACAGGGATACTAACTATGGCTACACCTTC.

The rearrangement joins TRBV20-1 to TRBJ2-2; D unclear. This CDR3 spans 13 amino acids. Looked up from germline, CDR1 is DFQATT and CDR2 is SNEGSKA (reference sequence). Trimming cost V 5 bases and J 8 bases, with 15 bases left between them. CDR3 amino acids: CSAYGGVRGELFF. For the CDR3, the DNA is TGCAGTGCTTATGGCGGTGTACGGGGGGAGCTGTTTTTT.

This clonotype is termed medium-sized. The chain couples TRBV5-1 to TRBJ1-1; a weak D match, TRBD1 (6 bases). This CDR3 comprises 16 residues. Germline V CDR1 and CDR2: SGHRS, YFSETQ. V was pared by 4 bases and J by 1 base, with 17 bases between. CDR3 in DNA: TGCGCCAGCAGCCCCCAGATCACGACAGGGAACACTGAAGCTTTCTTT. Amino acids: CASSPQITTGNTEAFF.

The chain recombines TRBV5-8 with TRBJ2-2; unclear D gene. The CDR3 has 15 amino acids. In germline, CDR1 is SGHTS, CDR2 YDEGEE. V was cut by 2 bases and J by 0 bases, with 8 bases left in between. The CDR3 is CASSFLIANTGELFF. The CDR3 DNA is TGTGCCAGCAGCTTCCTAATAGCGAACACCGGGGAGCTGTTTTTT.

This clonotype was seen at least ten times. The chain employs TRBV20-1 and TRBJ2-1, with 7 bases lining up with TRBD1. V lost 4 bases and J lost 3; bases outside the gene matches: 6. Germline values: CDR1 DFQATT, CDR2 SNEGSKA (reference sequence). This CDR3 has 14 residues. CDR3 sequence: CSATQTGDYNEQFF. Here the CDR3 DNA reads TGCAGTGCTACCCAAACAGGGGACTACAATGAGCAGTTCTTC.

This clonotype was observed at least ten times. Here the CDR3 reads CASSLSQGRHEQYF. The DNA of the CDR3 is TGTGCCAGCAGTTTGAGCCAGGGGAGGCACGAGCAGTACTTC. The gene calls are TRBV12-3 or TRBV12-4 and TRBJ2-7; D could derive from TRBD1 or TRBD2 (6 bases each). The CDR3 runs 14 residues. Trimming pared 3 bases from V and 5 bases from J, leaving 14 bases between.

This clonotype is termed medium-sized. This chain links TRBV5-1 with TRBJ2-3; the match to TRBD1 covers 7 bases. The germline V gene has CDR1 SGHRS and CDR2 YFSETQ. The CDR3 is made up of 14 amino acids. The V and J ends lost 4 bases and 1 base, in that order; junction bases with no gene match: 3. CDR3 protein: CASSETGGTDTQYF. The CDR3 DNA reads as TGCGCCAGCAGCGAAACAGGGGGCACAGATACGCAGTATTTT.

By frequency in the sample, this clonotype is medium-sized (0.01 to 0.1%). The rearrangement joins TRBV20-1 to TRBJ2-1, with D perhaps matching TRBD2 (6 bases). This CDR3 has 13 residues. Trimming removed 6 bases from V and 1 base from J, with 10 bases in between. CDR1 is DFQATT, CDR2 SNEGSKA, per germline (reference sequence). The CDR3 nucleotides are TGCAGTGCCCCCGGGACTTCCTACAATGAGCAGTTCTTC. It translates to CSAPGTSYNEQFF.

V gene TRBV29-1 combines with J gene TRBJ2-7; 7 bases are a match to TRBD1. Per germline, CDR1 SQVTM and CDR2 ANQGSEA. The CDR3 has 13 residues. With 7 bases clipped from V and 0 bases from J, the junction kept 6 bases outside the gene matches. This chain's CDR3 is CSARDRVSYEQYF. As DNA, the CDR3 is TGCAGCGCCCGGGACAGAGTCTCCTACGAGCAGTACTTC.

This clonotype was recorded at least ten times. V and J are TRBV5-6 and TRBJ1-1, with D unclear. CDR3 length: 11 amino acids. CDR1 SGHDT and CDR2 YYEEEE come from the germline V gene. Trimming took off 1 base at V and 7 bases at J, with 5 bases between the two ends. CDR3 residues: CASSLTDEAFF. The CDR3 DNA reads TGTGCCAGCAGCTTGACAGATGAAGCTTTCTTT.